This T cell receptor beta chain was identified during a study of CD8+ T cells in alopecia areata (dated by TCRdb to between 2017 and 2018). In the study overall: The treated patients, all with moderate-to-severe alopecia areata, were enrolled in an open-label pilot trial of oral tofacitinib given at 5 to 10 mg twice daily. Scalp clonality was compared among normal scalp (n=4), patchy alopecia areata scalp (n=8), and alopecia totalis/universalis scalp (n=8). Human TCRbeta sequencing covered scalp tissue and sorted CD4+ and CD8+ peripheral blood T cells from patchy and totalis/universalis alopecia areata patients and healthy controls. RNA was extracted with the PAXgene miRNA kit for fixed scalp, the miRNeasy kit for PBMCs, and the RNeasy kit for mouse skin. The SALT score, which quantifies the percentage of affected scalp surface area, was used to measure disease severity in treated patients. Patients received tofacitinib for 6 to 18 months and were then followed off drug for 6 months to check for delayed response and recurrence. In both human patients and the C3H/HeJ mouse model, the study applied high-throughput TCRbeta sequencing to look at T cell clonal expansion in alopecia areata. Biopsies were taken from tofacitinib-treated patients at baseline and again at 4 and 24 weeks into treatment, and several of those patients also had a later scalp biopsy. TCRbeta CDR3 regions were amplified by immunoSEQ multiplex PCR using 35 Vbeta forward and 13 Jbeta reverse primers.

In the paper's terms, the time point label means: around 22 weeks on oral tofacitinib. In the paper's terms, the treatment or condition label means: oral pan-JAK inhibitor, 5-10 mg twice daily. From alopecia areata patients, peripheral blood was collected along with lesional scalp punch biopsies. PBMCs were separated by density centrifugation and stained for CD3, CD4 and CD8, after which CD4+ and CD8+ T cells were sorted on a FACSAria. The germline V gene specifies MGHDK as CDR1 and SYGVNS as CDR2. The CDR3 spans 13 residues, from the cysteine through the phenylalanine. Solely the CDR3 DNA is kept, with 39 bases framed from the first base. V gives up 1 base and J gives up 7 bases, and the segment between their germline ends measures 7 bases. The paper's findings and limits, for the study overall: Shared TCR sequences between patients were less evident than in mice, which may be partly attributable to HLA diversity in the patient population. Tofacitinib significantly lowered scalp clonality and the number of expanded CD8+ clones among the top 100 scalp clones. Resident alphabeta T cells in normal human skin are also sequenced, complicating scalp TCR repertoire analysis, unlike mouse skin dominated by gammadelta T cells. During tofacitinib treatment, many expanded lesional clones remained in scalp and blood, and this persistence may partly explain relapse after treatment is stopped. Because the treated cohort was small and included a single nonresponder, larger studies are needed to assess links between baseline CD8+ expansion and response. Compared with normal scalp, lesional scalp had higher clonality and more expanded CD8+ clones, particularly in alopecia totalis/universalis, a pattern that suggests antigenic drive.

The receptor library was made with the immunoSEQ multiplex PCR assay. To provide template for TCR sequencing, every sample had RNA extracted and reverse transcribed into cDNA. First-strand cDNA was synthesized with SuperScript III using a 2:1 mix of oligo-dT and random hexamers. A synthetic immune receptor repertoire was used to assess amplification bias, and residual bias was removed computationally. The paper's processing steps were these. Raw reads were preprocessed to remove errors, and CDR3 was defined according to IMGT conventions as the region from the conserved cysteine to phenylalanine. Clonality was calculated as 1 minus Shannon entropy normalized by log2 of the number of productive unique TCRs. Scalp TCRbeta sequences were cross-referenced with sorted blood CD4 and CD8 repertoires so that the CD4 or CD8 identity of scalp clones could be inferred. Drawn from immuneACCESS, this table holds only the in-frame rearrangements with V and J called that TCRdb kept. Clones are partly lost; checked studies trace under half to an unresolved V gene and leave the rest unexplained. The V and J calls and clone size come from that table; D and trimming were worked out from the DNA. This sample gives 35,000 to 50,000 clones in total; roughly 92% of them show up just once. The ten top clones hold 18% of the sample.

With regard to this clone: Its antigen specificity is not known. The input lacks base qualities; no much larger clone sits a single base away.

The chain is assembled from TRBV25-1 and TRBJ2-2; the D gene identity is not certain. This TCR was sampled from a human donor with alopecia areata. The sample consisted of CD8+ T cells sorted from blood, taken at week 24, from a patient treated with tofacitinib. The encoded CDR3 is CASSEFPHGELFF. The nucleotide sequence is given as TGTGCCAGCAGTGAATTCCCACACGGGGAGCTGTTTTTT. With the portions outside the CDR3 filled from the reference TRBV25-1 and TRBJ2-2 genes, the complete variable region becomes EADIYQTPRYLVIGTGKKITLECSQTMGHDKMYWYQQDPGMELHLIHYSYGVNSTEKGDLSSESTVSRIRTEHFPLTLESARPSHTSQYLCASSEFPHGELFFGEGSRLTVL.